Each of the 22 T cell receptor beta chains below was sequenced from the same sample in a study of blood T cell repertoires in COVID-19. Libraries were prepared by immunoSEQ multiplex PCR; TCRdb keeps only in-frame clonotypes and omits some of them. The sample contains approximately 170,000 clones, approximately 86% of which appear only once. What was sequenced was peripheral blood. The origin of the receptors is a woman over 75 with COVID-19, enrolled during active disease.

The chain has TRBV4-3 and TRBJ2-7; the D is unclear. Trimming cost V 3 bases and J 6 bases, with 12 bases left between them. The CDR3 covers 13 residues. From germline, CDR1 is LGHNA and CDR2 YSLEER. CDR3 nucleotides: TGCGCCAGCAGCCACACCCTCCCGGGCGAGCAGTACTTC. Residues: CASSHTLPGEQYF.

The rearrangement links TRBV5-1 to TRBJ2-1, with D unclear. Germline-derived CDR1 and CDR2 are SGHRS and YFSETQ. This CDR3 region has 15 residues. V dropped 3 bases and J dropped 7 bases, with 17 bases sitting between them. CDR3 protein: CASSSDGAPGNEQFF. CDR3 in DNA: TGCGCCAGCAGCTCCGACGGCGCCCCCGGGAATGAGCAGTTCTTC.

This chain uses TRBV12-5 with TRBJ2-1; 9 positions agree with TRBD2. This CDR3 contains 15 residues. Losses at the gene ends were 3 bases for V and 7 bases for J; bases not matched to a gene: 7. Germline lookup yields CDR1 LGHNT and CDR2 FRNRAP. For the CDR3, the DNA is TGTGCTAGTGGTTTTGGCGGGAGGGCCAGTAATGAGCAGTTCTTC. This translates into CASGFGGRASNEQFF.

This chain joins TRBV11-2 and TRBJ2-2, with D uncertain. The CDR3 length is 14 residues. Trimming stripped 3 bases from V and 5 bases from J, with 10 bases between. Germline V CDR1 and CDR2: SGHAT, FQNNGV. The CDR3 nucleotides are TGTGCCAGCAGCTTGTTCTCCAGGACCGGGGAGCTGTTTTTT. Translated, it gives CASSLFSRTGELFF.

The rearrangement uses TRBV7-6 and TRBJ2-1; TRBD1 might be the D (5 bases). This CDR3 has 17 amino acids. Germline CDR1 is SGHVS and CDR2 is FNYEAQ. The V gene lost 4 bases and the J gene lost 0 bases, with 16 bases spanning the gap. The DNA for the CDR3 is TGTGCCAGCAGCTCAAAAACGACAGCTAGCTCCTACAATGAGCAGTTCTTC. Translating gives CASSSKTTASSYNEQFF.

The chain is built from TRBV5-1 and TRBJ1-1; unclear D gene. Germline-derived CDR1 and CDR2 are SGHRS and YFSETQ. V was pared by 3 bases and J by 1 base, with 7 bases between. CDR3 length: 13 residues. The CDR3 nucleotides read TGCGCCAGCAGCTATGAGAAGAACACTGAAGCTTTCTTT. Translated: CASSYEKNTEAFF.

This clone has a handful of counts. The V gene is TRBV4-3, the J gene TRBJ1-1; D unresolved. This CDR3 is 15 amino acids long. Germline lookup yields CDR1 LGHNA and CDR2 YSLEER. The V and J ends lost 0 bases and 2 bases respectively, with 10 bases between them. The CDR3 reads CASSQDAAINTEAFF. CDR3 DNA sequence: TGCGCCAGCAGCCAAGACGCAGCGATAAACACTGAAGCTTTCTTT.

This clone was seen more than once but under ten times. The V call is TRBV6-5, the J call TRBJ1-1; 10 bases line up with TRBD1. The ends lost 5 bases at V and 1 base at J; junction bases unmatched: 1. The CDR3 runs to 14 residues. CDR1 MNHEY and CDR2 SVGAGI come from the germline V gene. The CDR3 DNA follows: TGTGCCAGCAGTAGACAGGGGGCGAACACTGAAGCTTTCTTT. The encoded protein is CASSRQGANTEAFF.

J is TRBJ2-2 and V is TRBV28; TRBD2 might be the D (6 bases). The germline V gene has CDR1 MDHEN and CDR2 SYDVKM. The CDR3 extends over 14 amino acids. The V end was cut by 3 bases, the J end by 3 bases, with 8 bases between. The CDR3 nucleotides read TGTGCCAGCAGTTTGGGGGGACACACCGGGGAGCTGTTTTTT. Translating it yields CASSLGGHTGELFF.

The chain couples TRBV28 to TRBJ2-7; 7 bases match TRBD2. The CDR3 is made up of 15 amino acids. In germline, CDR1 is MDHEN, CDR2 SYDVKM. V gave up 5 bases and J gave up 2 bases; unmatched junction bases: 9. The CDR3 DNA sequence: TGTGCCAGCAGTCCCGGGACTATCCCACCCTACGAGCAGTACTTC. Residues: CASSPGTIPPYEQYF.

The CDR3 protein is CASSLAGAGEQFF. The DNA of the CDR3 is TGTGCCAGCAGTTTAGCGGGAGCTGGTGAGCAGTTCTTC. V gene TRBV27 combines with J gene TRBJ2-1; 7 bases agree with TRBD2. The V and J ends lost 2 bases and 9 bases, in that order; junction bases with no gene match: 4. The CDR3 is 13 residues long. CDR1 is MNHEY and CDR2 is SMNVEV in the germline V gene (reference sequence).

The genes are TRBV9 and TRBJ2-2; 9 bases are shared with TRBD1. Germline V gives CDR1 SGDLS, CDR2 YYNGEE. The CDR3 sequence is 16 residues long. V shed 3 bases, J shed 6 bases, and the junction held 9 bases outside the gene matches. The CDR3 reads CASSAWDRVSAGELFF. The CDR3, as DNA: TGTGCCAGCAGCGCCTGGGACAGGGTTTCCGCCGGGGAGCTGTTTTTT.

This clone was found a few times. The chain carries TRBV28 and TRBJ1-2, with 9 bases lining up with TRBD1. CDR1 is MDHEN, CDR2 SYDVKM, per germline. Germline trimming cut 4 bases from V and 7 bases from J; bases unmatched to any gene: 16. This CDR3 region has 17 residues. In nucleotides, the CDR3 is TGTGCCAGCAGTTCCCTAAATTCCGGACAGGGGAGGGGTGGCTACACCTTC. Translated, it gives CASSSLNSGQGRGGYTF.

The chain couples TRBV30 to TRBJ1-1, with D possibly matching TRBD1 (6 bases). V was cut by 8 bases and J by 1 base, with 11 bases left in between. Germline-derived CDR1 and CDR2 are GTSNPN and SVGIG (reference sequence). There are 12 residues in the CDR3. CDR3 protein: CAPGQSNTEAFF. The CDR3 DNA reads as TGTGCCCCAGGACAGTCGAACACTGAAGCTTTCTTT.

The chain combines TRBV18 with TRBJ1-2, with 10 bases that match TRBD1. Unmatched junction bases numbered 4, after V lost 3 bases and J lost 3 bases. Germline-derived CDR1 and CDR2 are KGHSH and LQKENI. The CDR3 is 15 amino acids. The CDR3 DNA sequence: TGTGCCAGCTCACCGTCCGGGACAGGGGACTATGGCTACACCTTC. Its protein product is CASSPSGTGDYGYTF.

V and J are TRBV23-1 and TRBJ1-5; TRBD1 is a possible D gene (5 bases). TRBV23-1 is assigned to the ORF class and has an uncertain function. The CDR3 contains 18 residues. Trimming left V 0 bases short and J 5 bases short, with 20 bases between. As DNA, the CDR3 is TGCGCCAGCAGTCAATCGGTGGAGGGGAGGTTACCTGATCAGCCCCAGCATTTT. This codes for CASSQSVEGRLPDQPQHF.

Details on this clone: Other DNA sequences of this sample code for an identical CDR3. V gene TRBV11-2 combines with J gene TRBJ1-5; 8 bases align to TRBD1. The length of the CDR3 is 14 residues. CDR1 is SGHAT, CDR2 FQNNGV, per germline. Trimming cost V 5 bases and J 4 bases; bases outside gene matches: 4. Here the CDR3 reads CASSLTGGNQPQHF. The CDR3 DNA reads TGTGCCAGCAGCCTTACAGGGGGGAATCAGCCCCAGCATTTT.

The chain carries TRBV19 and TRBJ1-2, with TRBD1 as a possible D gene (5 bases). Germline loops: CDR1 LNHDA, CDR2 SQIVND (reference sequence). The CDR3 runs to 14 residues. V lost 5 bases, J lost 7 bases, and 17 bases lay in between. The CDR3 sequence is CASSLGARLSGYTF. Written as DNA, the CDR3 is TGTGCCAGTAGTCTAGGGGCCAGGTTATCTGGCTACACCTTC. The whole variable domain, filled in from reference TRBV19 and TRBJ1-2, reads DGGITQSPKYLFRKEGQNVTLSCEQNLNHDAMYWYRQDPGQGLRLIYYSQIVNDFQKGDIAEGYSVSREKKESFPLTVTSAQKNPTAFYLCASSLGARLSGYTFGSGTRLTVV.

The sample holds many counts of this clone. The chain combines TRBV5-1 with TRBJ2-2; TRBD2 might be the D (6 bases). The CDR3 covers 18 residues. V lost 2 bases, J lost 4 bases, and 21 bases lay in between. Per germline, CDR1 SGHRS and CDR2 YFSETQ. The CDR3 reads CASSFWGSASEGTGELFF. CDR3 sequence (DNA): TGCGCCAGCAGCTTTTGGGGTTCGGCTAGCGAGGGCACCGGGGAGCTGTTTTTT.

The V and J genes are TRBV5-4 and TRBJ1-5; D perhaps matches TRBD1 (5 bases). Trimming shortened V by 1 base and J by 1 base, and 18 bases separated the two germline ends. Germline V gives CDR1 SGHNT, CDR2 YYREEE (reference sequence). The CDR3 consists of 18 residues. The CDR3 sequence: CASSLWLRGRLSNQPQHF. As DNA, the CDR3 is TGTGCCAGCAGCTTGTGGCTTAGGGGAAGGCTAAGCAATCAGCCCCAGCATTTT.

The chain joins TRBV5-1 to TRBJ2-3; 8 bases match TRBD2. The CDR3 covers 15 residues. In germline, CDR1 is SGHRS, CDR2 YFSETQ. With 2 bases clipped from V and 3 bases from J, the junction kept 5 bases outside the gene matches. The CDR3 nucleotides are TGCGCCAGCAGCTTAGCGGGAGATCGTACAGATACGCAGTATTTT. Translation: CASSLAGDRTDTQYF.

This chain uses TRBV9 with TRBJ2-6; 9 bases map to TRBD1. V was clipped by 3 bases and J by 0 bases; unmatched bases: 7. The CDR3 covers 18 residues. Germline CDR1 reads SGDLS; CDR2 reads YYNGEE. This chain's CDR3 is CASSDPGTGRSGANVLTF. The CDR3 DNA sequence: TGTGCCAGCAGCGATCCCGGGACAGGGCGCTCTGGGGCCAACGTCCTGACTTTC. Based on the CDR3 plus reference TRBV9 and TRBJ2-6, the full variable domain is DSGVTQTPKHLITATGQRVTLRCSPRSGDLSVYWYQQSLDQGLQFLIQYYNGEERAKGNILERFSAQQFPDLHSELNLSSLELGDSALYFCASSDPGTGRSGANVLTFGAGSRLTVL.